The 10 T cell receptor beta chains below come from one sample, sequenced in a study of T cell clonality in common variable immunodeficiency (dated by TCRdb to 2013 to 2016). Library generation was performed with the immunoSEQ multiplex PCR assay. The source is immuneACCESS, and TCRdb retained only in-frame sequences with V and J called. Part of the clones is not carried over; for the studies checked, unresolved V genes explain less than half of this, and the remainder is unexplained. This sample was tabulated with tens of thousands of clones, among which there are no singletons. The top ten constitute about 0.68% of the sample. The sequencing sample was made of peripheral blood mononuclear cells. All receptors come from a person aged 18 to 75 in good health.

This clone was picked up many times. Coverage ceases 3 residues before the CDR3 finishes, and the germline J gene fills in the end. The V gene is TRBV20-1, the J gene TRBJ1-5; possible D gene TRBD1, 5 bases. Trimming cost V 4 bases and J 4 bases, with 8 bases left between them. CDR3 length equals 12 residues. Germline V gene sequence: CDR1 DFQATT, CDR2 SNEGSKA (reference sequence). The sequenced CDR3 bases are TGCAGTGCTAACTACAGGAATCAGCCC. Translating it yields CSANYRNQP. The full CDR3 sequence reads CSANYRNQPQHF.

This clone appeared many times. The observed sequence ends 3 residues before the CDR3 terminus, with the missing tail filled in from the germline J gene. The rearrangement uses TRBV20-1 and TRBJ2-5, with a possible D match to TRBD2 (5 bases). V lost 3 bases to trimming and J lost 5 bases, with 19 bases between them. CDR3 length: 15 residues. The germline V gene encodes CDR1 DFQATT and CDR2 SNEGSKA (reference sequence). The CDR3 reads CSASRSGSPRETQYF. The DNA read from the CDR3 is TGCAGTGCTAGTCGGTCGGGGAGTCCCCGGGAGACC.

This clone appeared many times. The CDR3 goes on 3 residues after the read ends, and that part is filled in from the germline J gene. This sequence joins TRBV11-2 and TRBJ2-1; weak D call: TRBD1 (5 bases). V lost 5 bases, J lost 4 bases, and 9 bases lay in between. The CDR3 length is 13 residues. In germline, CDR1 is SGHAT, CDR2 FQNNGV. The CDR3 bases that were read are TGTGCCAGCAGCCTGACAGCTTACAATGAG. Translating gives CASSLTAYNE. The entire CDR3 sequence reads CASSLTAYNEQFF.

This clone was counted many times. The read comes to an end 3 residues before the CDR3 does, leaving the germline J gene to fill in the end. The chain joins TRBV28 to TRBJ2-7, with 12 bases fitting TRBD2. Germline V gene sequence: CDR1 MDHEN, CDR2 SYDVKM. V shed 6 bases and J 5 bases; nucleotides not matched to a gene: 5. The CDR3 is 14 residues long. This CDR3 reads CASSLAGGVNEQYF. Partial CDR3 DNA: TGTGCCAGCAGCCTAGCGGGAGGGGTAAACGAG.

This clone came up many times. The DNA ends 3 residues before the CDR3 does, and the rest of the CDR3 is filled in from the germline J gene. The gene calls are TRBV19 and TRBJ1-6, with D unresolved. The germline V and J ends were trimmed by 1 base and 3 bases, with 10 bases remaining between them. The germline V gene has CDR1 LNHDA and CDR2 SQIVND (reference sequence). The CDR3 is 16 amino acids. The CDR3 bases that were read are TGTGCCAGTAGTATAGGGCCAGTGATCTATAATTCACCC. Its translation is CASSIGPVIYNSP. The full CDR3 is CASSIGPVIYNSPLHF. The complete variable domain, with remaining parts taken from reference TRBV19 and TRBJ1-6, reads DGGITQSPKYLFRKEGQNVTLSCEQNLNHDAMYWYRQDPGQGLRLIYYSQIVNDFQKGDIAEGYSVSREKKESFPLTVTSAQKNPTAFYLCASSIGPVIYNSPLHFGNGTRLTVT.

This clone was observed many times. The read ends 3 residues before the CDR3 terminus; that terminus is restored from the germline J gene. The V gene is TRBV18, the J gene TRBJ2-3; TRBD2 is a possible D gene (6 bases). The CDR3 runs to 15 residues. With 2 bases removed from V and 4 bases from J, the gap between germline ends came to 13 bases. Germline assignment: CDR1 KGHSH and CDR2 LQKENI. Incomplete CDR3 DNA: TGTGCCAGCTCACCATCCAGCTCGGGGGCAGATACG. It codes for CASSPSSSGADT. The whole CDR3 sequence is CASSPSSSGADTQYF.

This clone was observed many times. The missing CDR3 end, 3 residues past where the read stops, is filled in from the germline J gene. The chain joins TRBV24-1 to TRBJ2-2, with a possible D match to TRBD1 (5 bases). Germline assignment: CDR1 KGHDR and CDR2 SFDVKD. V lost 8 bases and J 1 base, leaving 7 bases between the germline ends. The CDR3 covers 13 residues. The CDR3 reads CATNQGNTGELFF. The sequenced part of the CDR3 DNA is TGTGCCACCAATCAGGGGAACACCGGGGAG.

This clone was detected many times. The CDR3 end lies 3 residues beyond the end of the read and is filled in from the germline J gene. This rearrangement joins TRBV19 to TRBJ1-5, with D unclear. Per germline, CDR1 LNHDA and CDR2 SQIVND (reference sequence). This CDR3 has 13 amino acids. With 6 bases removed from V and 1 base from J, the gap between germline ends came to 7 bases. CDR3 in amino acids: CASSSQSNQPQHF. CDR3 DNA (partial): TGTGCCAGTAGCTCACAGAGCAATCAGCCC.

Concerning this clone: Only one base separates this from a far larger clonotype, so it likely reflects a read error. Other DNA sequences in this specimen translate into the identical CDR3. The covered CDR3 bases are TGTGCCAGCAGTGAGGCTAGCGGGAGTATCTACGAG. Protein: CASSEASGSIYE. The entire CDR3 is CASSEASGSIYEQYF. The rearrangement links TRBV6-1 to TRBJ2-7; 10 bases align to TRBD2. The read is 3 residues too short to cover the CDR3 end, so that end is filled in from the germline J gene. Germline loops: CDR1 MNHNS, CDR2 SASEGT. The CDR3 totals 15 residues. V lost 3 bases, J lost 3 bases, and 5 bases stayed unmatched.

Note on this clone: With the read ending 3 residues before the CDR3 end, the germline J gene is used to fill in that end. The chain joins TRBV2 to TRBJ2-4, with a possible D match to TRBD1 (8 bases). The CDR3 contains 15 residues. Germline V gives CDR1 SNHLY, CDR2 FYNNEI. The sequenced part of the CDR3 DNA is TGTGCCAGCAGCCAAACAGGGGGGGCTAACTATGGT. Amino acids: CASSQTGGANYG. The full CDR3 is CASSQTGGANYGQYF. The variable domain in full, with the rest retrieved from reference TRBV2 and TRBJ2-4, is EPEVTQTPSHQVTQMGQEVILRCVPISNHLYFYWYRQILGQKVEFLVSFYNNEISEKSEIFDDQFSVERPDGSNFTLKIRSTKLEDSAMYFCASSQTGGANYGQYFGAGTRLSVL.